These 20 T cell receptor beta chains were all obtained from the same sample, sequenced in a study of shared clonotypes between healthy human individuals. The data were produced by immunoSEQ multiplex PCR, yet TCRdb's version contains in-frame clones alone and is incomplete. The table includes some 2,400,000 clones, under 97% detected once. What was sequenced was naive CD4+ T cells sorted from blood. The subset was: CD45RA+ positively selected. The receptor source for this set is a man between 18 and 35 years old in good health.

This chain links TRBV14 with TRBJ2-7, with D perhaps given as TRBD1 or TRBD2 (5 bases each). Trimming removed 1 base from V and 7 bases from J, with 17 bases in between. The CDR3 consists of 15 residues. The germline gives CDR1 SGHDN, CDR2 FVKESK. The CDR3 sequence is CASSQGAERGREQYF. In nucleotides, the CDR3 is TGTGCCAGCAGCCAAGGGGCGGAGAGGGGAAGAGAGCAGTACTTC.

The chain has TRBV5-1 and TRBJ2-1; D gene unclear. This CDR3 has 15 amino acids. CDR1 SGHRS and CDR2 YFSETQ come from the germline V gene. The germline V and J ends were trimmed by 4 bases and 5 bases, with 16 bases remaining between them. DNA of the CDR3: TGCGCCAGCAGCCTAGATAGGACGAACAACAATGAGCAGTTCTTC. Its protein is CASSLDRTNNNEQFF.

The V and J genes are TRBV29-1 and TRBJ1-4; the D gene is possibly TRBD1 (5 bases). Germline V CDR1 and CDR2: SQVTM, ANQGSEA. This CDR3 is built from 13 residues. The V end lost 4 bases, the J end lost 8 bases, and 14 bases lay between the germline ends. The CDR3 loop is CSVAGEAGEKLFF. The CDR3 DNA follows: TGCAGCGTTGCGGGGGAGGCGGGAGAAAAACTGTTTTTT. Based on the CDR3 plus reference TRBV29-1 and TRBJ1-4, the full variable domain is SAVISQKPSRDICQRGTSLTIQCQVDSQVTMMFWYRQQPGQSLTLIATANQGSEATYESGFVIDKFPISRPNLTFSTLTVSNMSPEDSSIYLCSVAGEAGEKLFFGSGTQLSVL.

The rearrangement links TRBV2 to TRBJ2-1; 8 bases align to TRBD1. This CDR3 spans 16 amino acids. The germline V gene has CDR1 SNHLY and CDR2 FYNNEI. With 3 bases clipped from V and 3 bases from J, the junction kept 7 bases outside the gene matches. The CDR3 here is CASSEGPQGGYNEQFF. CDR3 in DNA: TGTGCCAGCAGTGAGGGTCCACAGGGGGGCTACAATGAGCAGTTCTTC. Full variable domain (missing parts from reference TRBV2 and TRBJ2-1): EPEVTQTPSHQVTQMGQEVILRCVPISNHLYFYWYRQILGQKVEFLVSFYNNEISEKSEIFDDQFSVERPDGSNFTLKIRSTKLEDSAMYFCASSEGPQGGYNEQFFGPGTRLTVL.

V is TRBV6-1 and J is TRBJ2-2; 8 bases map to TRBD1. Germline V gene lookup returns CDR1 MNHNS and CDR2 SASEGT. With V trimmed by 4 bases and J by 1 base, 5 bases remained unmatched. The CDR3 runs 16 residues. The DNA for the CDR3 is TGTGCCAGCAGTGCCACCGGGACAGGGAACACCGGGGAGCTGTTTTTT. It is translated as CASSATGTGNTGELFF.

As concerns this clone: One end of the junction fails to match germline, which may point to a read error. This rearrangement joins TRBV29-1 to TRBJ2-5, with TRBD2 matching 10 bases. CDR1 is SQVTM and CDR2 is ANQGSEA in the germline V gene. This CDR3 region has 16 residues. CDR3 residues: CSVERVSGRYQEAQYF. CDR3 sequence (DNA): TGCAGCGTTGAGAGGGTTAGCGGGAGGTACCAAGAGGCCCAGTACTTC.

V and J are TRBV7-8 and TRBJ2-5; the D call may be TRBD1 or TRBD2 (5 bases each). Germline V gene data show CDR1 as SGHVS and CDR2 as FQNEAQ. Trimming took 6 bases from V and 4 from J, leaving 15 bases between them. This CDR3 comprises 14 residues. The CDR3 reads CASRKSGARETQYF. CDR3 sequence (DNA): TGTGCCAGCAGGAAATCCGGGGCCAGAGAGACCCAGTACTTC.

This chain links TRBV30 with TRBJ1-6, with TRBD1 matching over 8 bases. Germline CDR1 is GTSNPN and CDR2 is SVGIG (reference sequence). Losses at the gene ends were 4 bases for V and 9 bases for J; bases not matched to a gene: 11. The CDR3 contains 15 residues. CDR3 bases: TGTGCCTGGAAATGGCAGGGGGCTGTCATTTCACCCCTCCACTTT. Translated, it gives CAWKWQGAVISPLHF. Drawing the rest from reference TRBV30 and TRBJ1-6, the complete variable domain is SQTIHQWPATLVQPVGSPLSLECTVEGTSNPNLYWYRQAAGRGLQLLFYSVGIGQISSEVPQNLSASRPQDRQFILSSKKLLLSDSGFYLCAWKWQGAVISPLHFGNGTRLTVT.

The rearrangement joins TRBV7-9 to TRBJ2-7; 10 nucleotides align to TRBD1. CDR1 SEHNR and CDR2 FQNEAQ come from the germline V gene (reference sequence). J was trimmed by 3 bases and V by 2 bases; bases with no gene match: 7. The CDR3 loop spans 16 amino acids. The CDR3 DNA reads as TGTGCCAGCAGCTTACGAGGGGGACAGGGGTTCTACGAGCAGTACTTC. Translation gives CASSLRGGQGFYEQYF.

This clone was recorded only once. V is TRBV30 and J is TRBJ1-2; D possibly corresponds to TRBD1 (5 bases). Germline V lookup: CDR1 GTSNPN, CDR2 SVGIG (reference sequence). The CDR3 is 13 amino acids. Trimming shortened V by 2 bases and J by 6 bases, and 13 bases separated the two germline ends. CDR3 bases: TGTGCCTGGAGTTCAAGGGGAGGAGATGGCTACACCTTC. It translates to CAWSSRGGDGYTF.

The DNA of the CDR3 is TGTGCCTGGAGTGTAGGGCGGGTTGAGCAGTTCTTC. Translated: CAWSVGRVEQFF. The genes are TRBV30 and TRBJ2-1; tentative D call: TRBD2 (5 bases). This CDR3 has 12 residues. The germline gives CDR1 GTSNPN, CDR2 SVGIG (reference sequence). V dropped 0 bases and J dropped 9 bases, with 9 bases sitting between them.

The V call is TRBV7-2, the J call TRBJ1-4, with 7 bases that match TRBD1. J was trimmed by 6 bases and V by 1 base; bases with no gene match: 5. The CDR3 spans 15 residues. Germline CDR1 SGHTA, CDR2 FQGNSA. This chain's CDR3 is CASSLGDRDHEKLFF. The CDR3 coding sequence is TGTGCCAGCAGCTTAGGCGACAGGGACCATGAAAAACTGTTTTTT.

The rearrangement links TRBV9 to TRBJ2-6; D might be TRBD1 or TRBD2, each matching 5 bases. This CDR3 comprises 18 residues. Germline V gives CDR1 SGDLS, CDR2 YYNGEE. Trimming removed 0 bases at V and 2 bases at J, with 15 bases between. The CDR3, as DNA: TGTGCCAGCAGCGTAGCCGAGGGGACGGGCGCTGGGGCCAACGTCCTGACTTTC. Amino acid sequence: CASSVAEGTGAGANVLTF.

V and J are TRBV7-2 and TRBJ1-4; 7 bases fit TRBD1. Germline CDR1 and CDR2: SGHTA and FQGNSA. The CDR3 totals 16 residues. Germline trimming cut 3 bases from V and 2 bases from J; bases unmatched to any gene: 6. CDR3 residues: CASSFIQGSTNEKLFF. Here the CDR3 DNA reads TGTGCCAGCAGCTTTATACAGGGGAGTACTAATGAAAAACTGTTTTTT.

This rearrangement joins TRBV18 to TRBJ1-2; D not resolved. Germline V lookup: CDR1 KGHSH, CDR2 LQKENI. The CDR3 runs to 12 residues. The V gene lost 0 bases and the J gene lost 7 bases, with 6 bases spanning the gap. CDR3 protein: CASSPPGLGYTF. CDR3 DNA sequence: TGTGCCAGCTCACCACCCGGGCTTGGCTACACCTTC.

The chain links TRBV6-5 to TRBJ2-7, with TRBD2 matching 12 bases. The germline V gene has CDR1 MNHEY and CDR2 SVGAGI. The CDR3 totals 15 residues. The V segment lost 6 bases and the J segment 5 bases; nucleotides outside the gene matches: 8. CDR3 nucleotides: TGTGCCAGCAGCCGACTAGCGGGAGCGCCCCACGAGCAGTACTTC. Translating it yields CASSRLAGAPHEQYF.

The chain uses TRBV19 and TRBJ2-5, with D perhaps matching TRBD2 (6 bases). The CDR3 totals 13 residues. From germline, CDR1 is LNHDA and CDR2 SQIVND (reference sequence). The V and J ends lost 5 bases and 5 bases respectively, with 12 bases between them. CDR3 protein: CASSGGSMETQYF. In DNA, the CDR3 is TGTGCCAGTAGTGGGGGGTCGATGGAGACCCAGTACTTC.

The chain's CDR3 is CASSRDQVSYGYTF. Here the CDR3 DNA reads TGTGCCAGCAGCCGAGACCAGGTATCCTATGGCTACACCTTC. This chain links TRBV7-9 with TRBJ1-2; D not resolved. This CDR3 is 14 amino acids long. In germline, CDR1 is SEHNR, CDR2 FQNEAQ (reference sequence). Trimming took off 5 bases at V and 4 bases at J, with 14 bases between the two ends.

To note about this clone: No DNA is shown, since the ends of the CDR3 on it are uncertain; the CDR3 is the one TCRdb lists. The J gene is TRBJ1-4, the V gene TRBV2; the table's D call, TRBD1, was not checked against the DNA. Germline CDR1 and CDR2: SNHLY and FYNNEI. Termini included, the CDR3 measures 15 amino acids. The CDR3: CASILDRTTNEKLFF.

The chain links TRBV7-2 to TRBJ2-1, with TRBD1 identical over 7 bases. V lost 2 bases, J lost 15 bases, and 7 bases stayed unmatched. The CDR3 has 12 amino acids. Germline CDR1 SGHTA, CDR2 FQGNSA. The CDR3 DNA is TGTGCCAGCAGCTTAAGTAGGGGGCCGGCGTTCTTC. Amino acids: CASSLSRGPAFF.